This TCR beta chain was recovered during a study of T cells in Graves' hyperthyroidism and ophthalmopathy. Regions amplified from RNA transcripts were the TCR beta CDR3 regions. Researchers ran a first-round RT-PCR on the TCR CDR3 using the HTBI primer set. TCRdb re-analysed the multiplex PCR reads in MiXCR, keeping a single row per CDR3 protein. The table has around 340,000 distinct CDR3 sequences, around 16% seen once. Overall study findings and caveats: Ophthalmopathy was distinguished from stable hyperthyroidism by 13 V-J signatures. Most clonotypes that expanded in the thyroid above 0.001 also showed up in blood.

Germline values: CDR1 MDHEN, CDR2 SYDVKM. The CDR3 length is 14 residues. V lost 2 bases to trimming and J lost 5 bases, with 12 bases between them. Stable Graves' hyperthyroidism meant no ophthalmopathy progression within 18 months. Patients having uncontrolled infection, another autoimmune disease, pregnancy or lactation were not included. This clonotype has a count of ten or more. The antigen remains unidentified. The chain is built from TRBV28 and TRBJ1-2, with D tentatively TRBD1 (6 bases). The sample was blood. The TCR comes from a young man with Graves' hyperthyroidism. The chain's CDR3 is CASSLAPGHYGYTF. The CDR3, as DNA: TGTGCCAGCAGTTTAGCCCCGGGACATTATGGCTACACCTTC.